These 15 T cell receptor beta chains share one sample of origin, sequenced in a study of blood T cell repertoires in COVID-19. The repertoire was sequenced with immunoSEQ multiplex PCR; TCRdb's copy has only in-frame clones and lacks some. The repertoire holds 150,000 to 200,000 clones, with 70% to 90% as singletons. Sequencing was performed on peripheral blood. The receptors originated from a middle-aged man with active or convalescent COVID-19.

V and J are TRBV19 and TRBJ2-3, with TRBD2 identical over 9 bases. CDR3 length: 15 residues. CDR1 is LNHDA and CDR2 is SQIVND in the germline V gene (reference sequence). After removal of 3 bases from V and 4 bases from J, the junction contained 5 bases not matched to a gene. CDR3 protein: CASSIRRGGSDTQYF. The DNA for the CDR3 is TGTGCCAGTAGTATCCGGCGGGGGGGCTCAGATACGCAGTATTTT. The entire variable domain, with the rest obtained from reference TRBV19 and TRBJ2-3, is as follows: DGGITQSPKYLFRKEGQNVTLSCEQNLNHDAMYWYRQDPGQGLRLIYYSQIVNDFQKGDIAEGYSVSREKKESFPLTVTSAQKNPTAFYLCASSIRRGGSDTQYFGPGTRLTVL.

This clone was observed a single time. The gene calls are TRBV7-2 and TRBJ2-2, with 9 positions matching TRBD1. CDR3 length equals 16 residues. Germline CDR1 SGHTA, CDR2 FQGNSA. Trimming removed 5 bases from V and 1 base from J; junction bases left unmatched: 5. The CDR3 nucleotides read TGTGCCAGCAGCACCCGGACAGGGGTGAACACCGGGGAGCTGTTTTTT. Translation gives CASSTRTGVNTGELFF.

The chain recombines TRBV7-9 with TRBJ1-2; D remains ambiguous. Trimming removed 4 bases at V and 4 bases at J, with 13 bases between. CDR3 length equals 14 residues. Germline values: CDR1 SEHNR, CDR2 FQNEAQ (reference sequence). CDR3 in amino acids: CASSSLDSVYGYTF. The CDR3 DNA is TGTGCCAGCAGCTCCCTAGACTCGGTCTATGGCTACACCTTC.

The chain is built from TRBV30 and TRBJ2-7; D unresolved. CDR3 size: 12 residues. Trimming stripped 2 bases from V and 0 bases from J, with 5 bases between. CDR1 and CDR2 (germline): GTSNPN, SVGIG (reference sequence). The CDR3: CAWSPSSYEQYF. CDR3 sequence (DNA): TGTGCCTGGAGTCCCTCCTCCTACGAGCAGTACTTC.

As regards this clone: The junction differs from germline at one of its ends, possibly a read error. This sequence joins TRBV7-7 and TRBJ2-3, with 7 bases aligning to TRBD1. The CDR3 spans 13 residues. Germline loops: CDR1 SSHAT, CDR2 FNYEAQ (reference sequence). The CDR3 loop reads CASSPTGSDTQYF. CDR3 bases: TGTGCTAGCAGCCCGACAGGGTCAGATACGCAGTATTTT. Together with reference TRBV7-7 and TRBJ2-3, the CDR3 gives the full variable domain: GAGVSQSPRYKVTKRGQDVTLRCDPISSHATLYWYQQALGQGPEFLTYFNYEAQPDKSGLPSDRFSAERPEGSISTLTIQRTEQRDSAMYRCASSPTGSDTQYFGPGTRLTVL.

The V gene is TRBV12-3 or TRBV12-4, the J gene TRBJ1-2; perhaps TRBD1 as D (5 bases). The CDR3 consists of 13 residues. V was cut by 3 bases and J by 7 bases, with 12 bases left in between. The CDR3 is CASSLIGVAGYTF. The CDR3 DNA follows: TGTGCCAGCAGTTTGATAGGGGTTGCTGGCTACACCTTC.

This rearrangement joins TRBV5-3 to TRBJ1-5; D possibly corresponds to TRBD1 (5 bases). TRBV5-3 is an open reading frame whose function is uncertain. The CDR3 contains 13 residues. Trimming removed 1 base from V and 4 bases from J, with 6 bases in between. The DNA for the CDR3 is TGTGCCAGAAGCTTGAGGGGTAATCAGCCCCAGCATTTT. The encoded protein is CARSLRGNQPQHF.

This clone was recorded a few times. The chain links TRBV18 to TRBJ2-7; weak D call: TRBD1 (6 bases). Germline CDR1 and CDR2: KGHSH and LQKENI. The CDR3 extends over 14 amino acids. The V end was cut by 3 bases, the J end by 2 bases, with 11 bases between. In nucleotides, the CDR3 is TGTGCCAGCTCACCGACAGGAGATACCTACGAGCAGTACTTC. Its translation: CASSPTGDTYEQYF. The full variable domain, with the rest looked up from reference TRBV18 and TRBJ2-7, is NAGVMQNPRHLVRRRGQEARLRCSPMKGHSHVYWYRQLPEEGLKFMVYLQKENIIDESGMPKERFSAEFPKEGPSILRIQQVVRGDSAAYFCASSPTGDTYEQYFGPGTRLTVT.

The chain combines TRBV7-9 with TRBJ1-1; D is possibly TRBD1 (5 bases). The length of the CDR3 is 16 residues. Germline loops: CDR1 SEHNR, CDR2 FQNEAQ (reference sequence). With 2 bases removed from V and 4 bases from J, the gap between germline ends came to 17 bases. CDR3 region: CASSLRSGERGTEAFF. The DNA for the CDR3 is TGTGCCAGCAGCTTAAGGTCGGGGGAAAGGGGCACTGAAGCTTTCTTT.

The chain employs TRBV5-1 and TRBJ2-1; weak D call: TRBD2 (5 bases). Trimming shortened V by 0 bases and J by 5 bases, and 9 bases separated the two germline ends. CDR1 is SGHRS, CDR2 YFSETQ, per germline. This CDR3 is built from 14 residues. The CDR3 is CASSLVGINNEQFF. CDR3 bases: TGCGCCAGCAGCTTGGTCGGGATAAACAATGAGCAGTTCTTC.

This chain connects TRBV14 to TRBJ2-5; TRBD1 aligns across 10 bases. With V trimmed by 3 bases and J by 5 bases, 6 bases remained unmatched. Germline CDR1 is SGHDN and CDR2 is FVKESK. This CDR3 spans 15 amino acids. DNA of the CDR3: TGTGCCAGCAGCCACTCCGGGACAGGGGTCGAGACCCAGTACTTC. It codes for CASSHSGTGVETQYF.

This clone was found a few times. J is TRBJ2-5 and V is TRBV5-6; D is possibly TRBD1 (5 bases). The germline V gene encodes CDR1 SGHDT and CDR2 YYEEEE. The CDR3 spans 14 residues. V lost 3 bases to trimming and J lost 2 bases, with 11 bases between them. The CDR3 bases are TGTGCCAGCAGCTACCAGGGAACTCAAGAGACCCAGTACTTC. The encoded protein is CASSYQGTQETQYF.

The rearrangement joins TRBV19 to TRBJ1-6; a weak D match, TRBD1 (5 bases). The ends were cut back, 5 bases at V and 8 bases at J, with 13 bases in the middle. This CDR3 has 14 residues. Germline CDR1 and CDR2: LNHDA and SQIVND (reference sequence). For the CDR3, the DNA is TGTGCCAGTAGTTCAGACAGAGTTCATTCACCCCTCCACTTT. It is translated as CASSSDRVHSPLHF.

The chain has TRBV9 and TRBJ2-3, with a weak D call TRBD1 (6 bases). CDR3 size: 14 residues. The V gene's germline CDR1 is SGDLS and CDR2 YYNGEE. Trimming removed 3 bases from V and 3 bases from J, with 11 bases in between. CDR3: CASSGTARTDTQYF. The CDR3 DNA reads TGTGCCAGCAGCGGGACAGCCAGGACAGATACGCAGTATTTT. Full variable domain (rest looked up from reference TRBV9 and TRBJ2-3): DSGVTQTPKHLITATGQRVTLRCSPRSGDLSVYWYQQSLDQGLQFLIQYYNGEERAKGNILERFSAQQFPDLHSELNLSSLELGDSALYFCASSGTARTDTQYFGPGTRLTVL.

This clone came up once. The V and J genes are TRBV3-1 (or the pseudogene TRBV3-2) and TRBJ1-2, with 8 bases that match TRBD1. This CDR3 is built from 13 residues. The trim removed 4 bases at V and 8 bases at J, leaving 6 bases unmatched. Looked up from germline, CDR1 is LGHDT and CDR2 is YNNKEL (reference sequence). CDR3 residues: CASSPGQGWGYTF. CDR3 nucleotide sequence: TGTGCCAGCAGCCCAGGACAGGGATGGGGCTACACCTTC.